This TCR beta chain was sequenced during a study of blood T cell repertoires in COVID-19. Turning to the study itself: T cells, B-cell-depleted T cells, or PBMCs provided the cDNA or gDNA that served as material.

Libraries were prepared by immunoSEQ multiplex PCR; TCRdb keeps only in-frame clonotypes and omits some of them. The sample carries approximately 11,000 clones, around four fifths recorded once. Germline V CDR1 and CDR2: MDHEN, SYDVKM. V was trimmed by 4 bases and J by 1 base, leaving 16 bases between them. CDR3 length equals 16 residues. Input material: peripheral blood. The V call is TRBV28, the J call TRBJ1-1, with a tentative D call TRBD1 (5 bases). The TCR originated in a woman in her sixties or seventies with acute or convalescent COVID-19. Written as DNA, the CDR3 is TGTGCCAGCAGTTCCCCCCCAGGGCTGGAGAACACTGAAGCTTTCTTT. Translating it yields CASSSPPGLENTEAFF.